The clone carrying this T cell receptor beta chain has ten or more counts. This specimen comes from a study of blood T cells in healthy people across ages. A second PCR of about 7 to 12 cycles used a sample-barcoded 5' primer and a J-beta primer mix. TCRdb passed the 5' RACE reads through MiXCR, listing each CDR3 protein once. Altogether over a million distinct CDR3 sequences are present, roughly 60% being singletons, with the ten largest covering roughly 7%. This CDR3 has 17 residues. Germline V gene lookup returns CDR1 LGHNA and CDR2 YSLEER. V shed 0 bases and J 4 bases; nucleotides not matched to a gene: 6.

Sequencing used blood. This receptor was taken from a man between 18 and 35 years old in good health. The genes are TRBV4-3 and TRBJ2-6, with TRBD1 matching over 7 bases. CDR3 loop: CASSQDPTGTGANVLTF. In nucleotides, the CDR3 is TGCGCCAGCAGCCAAGATCCGACAGGGACAGGGGCCAACGTCCTGACTTTC.